This T cell receptor (beta chain) was recovered during a study of cytomegalovirus exposure and HLA in healthy donors. Across the whole study: Earlier findings included nearly 120 million unique TCR beta sequences obtained from 150 million to 200 million T cells. Study findings and constraints: Published work reported that the classifier diagnosed cytomegalovirus status with high specificity and sensitivity. Sequencing depth roughly uniform across donors was assumed in presence/absence analyses.

When sampled, the donors appeared nominally healthy, though they likely had unrecorded immune exposures. V lost 3 bases to trimming and J lost 3 bases, with 18 bases between them. The CDR3 runs 17 residues. Germline values: CDR1 MNHNS, CDR2 SASEGT. Researchers ran the PCR with 60 Vbeta and 13 Jbeta primers. Assay: immunoSEQ multiplex PCR; the TCRdb copy retains only in-frame clones and omits some. The table shows some 100,000 clones, with over 65% occurring only once. The table lists this clone with a count of one. Its specificity is unknown. The chain links TRBV6-1 to TRBJ1-5, with D possibly matching TRBD1 (6 bases). Source material: PBMCs. The clonotype originates from a woman between 45 and 65 years old in good health and CMV-seropositive. The CDR3 DNA follows: TGTGCCAGCAGTGACCCGAGGGGACATCCTTTCAATCAGCCCCAGCATTTT. Protein sequence: CASSDPRGHPFNQPQHF.